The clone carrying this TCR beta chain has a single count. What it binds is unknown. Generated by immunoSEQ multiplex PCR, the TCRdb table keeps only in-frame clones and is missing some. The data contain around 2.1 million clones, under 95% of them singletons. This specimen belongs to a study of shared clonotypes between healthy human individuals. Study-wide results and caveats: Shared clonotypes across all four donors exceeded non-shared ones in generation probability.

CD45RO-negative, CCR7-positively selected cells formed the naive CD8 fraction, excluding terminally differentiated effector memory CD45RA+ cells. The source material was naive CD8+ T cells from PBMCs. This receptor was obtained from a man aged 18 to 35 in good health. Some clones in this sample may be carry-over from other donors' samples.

The CDR3 region has the DNA TGTGCCATCAGGATCACTAGCGGGAGCTCCTACGAGCAGTACTTC. Translating it yields CAIRITSGSSYEQYF. The rearrangement links TRBV10-3 to TRBJ2-7; 11 nucleotides agree with TRBD2. CDR1 and CDR2 from the germline V gene are ENHRY and SYGVKD. V lost 6 bases to trimming and J lost 0 bases; unmatched junction nucleotides: 4. The CDR3 sequence is 15 residues long.